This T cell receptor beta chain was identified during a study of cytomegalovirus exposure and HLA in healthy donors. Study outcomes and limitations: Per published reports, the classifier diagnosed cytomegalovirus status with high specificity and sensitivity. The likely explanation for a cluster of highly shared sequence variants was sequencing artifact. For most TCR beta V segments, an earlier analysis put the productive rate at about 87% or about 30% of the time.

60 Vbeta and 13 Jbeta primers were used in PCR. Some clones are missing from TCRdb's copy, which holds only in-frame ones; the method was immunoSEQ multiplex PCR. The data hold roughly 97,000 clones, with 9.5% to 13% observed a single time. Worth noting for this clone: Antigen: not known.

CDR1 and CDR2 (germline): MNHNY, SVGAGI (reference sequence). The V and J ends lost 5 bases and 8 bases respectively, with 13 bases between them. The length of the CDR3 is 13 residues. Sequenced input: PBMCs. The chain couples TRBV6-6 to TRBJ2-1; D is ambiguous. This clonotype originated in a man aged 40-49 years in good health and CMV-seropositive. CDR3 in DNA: TGTGCCAGCAGTATTAGATTCCGCGATGAGCAGTTCTTC. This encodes CASSIRFRDEQFF.